Listed below are T cell receptor beta chains from one sample, sequenced in a study of identical twins. TCRdb processed the 5' RACE reads anew with MiXCR; each CDR3 protein has one entry. The repertoire holds 500,000 to 650,000 distinct CDR3 sequences, with 20% to 25% as singletons. This sample was also put to use in a study of yellow fever vaccine responses in identical twins.

Specimen: CD4+ T cells sorted from blood. The origin of the receptors is a woman in her late teens or twenties in good health. CDR3s leave out the opening cysteine and the closing phenylalanine or tryptophan. D genes are given only for firm matches.

J gene: TRBJ2-2
V gene: TRBV24-1
CDR3 length: 14
D gene: -
CDR3 protein: ATSGDGERDTGELF

J gene: TRBJ2-1
V gene: TRBV24-1
CDR3 length: 12
D gene: TRBD2
CDR3 protein: ATSDLWTSGGRF

J gene: TRBJ2-1
V gene: TRBV2
CDR3 length: 13
D gene: TRBD2
CDR3 protein: ASTGLAGGAYEQF

J gene: TRBJ1-2
V gene: TRBV6-6
CDR3 length: 11
D gene: -
CDR3 protein: ASSYGVVGGYT

J gene: TRBJ2-3
V gene: TRBV12-3/TRBV12-4
CDR3 length: 19
D gene: TRBD2
CDR3 protein: ASTKRWTSGRDLSYTDTQY

J gene: TRBJ1-6
V gene: TRBV5-6
CDR3 length: 14
D gene: -
CDR3 protein: ASSRRGANLNSPLH

J gene: TRBJ2-2
V gene: TRBV7-9
CDR3 length: 14
D gene: -
CDR3 protein: ASSLAESVNTGELF

J gene: TRBJ2-1
V gene: TRBV3-1
CDR3 length: 13
D gene: -
CDR3 protein: ASSKKGGSYNEQF

J gene: TRBJ2-6
V gene: TRBV7-9
CDR3 length: 14
D gene: TRBD2
CDR3 protein: ASSLATSKEANVLT

J gene: TRBJ1-6
V gene: TRBV29-1
CDR3 length: 12
D gene: -
CDR3 protein: SVGKRENNSPLH

J gene: TRBJ2-3
V gene: TRBV28
CDR3 length: 16
D gene: TRBD2
CDR3 protein: ASSLRLAGGASTDTQY

J gene: TRBJ2-5
V gene: TRBV20-1
CDR3 length: 10
D gene: -
CDR3 protein: SARAVGKTQY

J gene: TRBJ2-7
V gene: TRBV12-3/TRBV12-4
CDR3 length: 10
D gene: -
CDR3 protein: ASSLGGVEQY

J gene: TRBJ2-5
V gene: TRBV5-1
CDR3 length: 13
D gene: -
CDR3 protein: ASSFTGSGQETQY

J gene: TRBJ2-5
V gene: TRBV15
CDR3 length: 9
D gene: -
CDR3 protein: ATRQEETQY

J gene: TRBJ2-7
V gene: TRBV28
CDR3 length: 12
D gene: -
CDR3 protein: ASSLFGSSYEQY

J gene: TRBJ1-1
V gene: TRBV13
CDR3 length: 10
D gene: TRBD1
CDR3 protein: ASSYQGAEAF

J gene: TRBJ1-2
V gene: TRBV12-3/TRBV12-4
CDR3 length: 12
D gene: -
CDR3 protein: ASSLNPQSYGYT

J gene: TRBJ1-5
V gene: TRBV6-1
CDR3 length: 16
D gene: TRBD1
CDR3 protein: ASSEKGQGLYSNQPQH

J gene: TRBJ2-1
V gene: TRBV7-9
CDR3 length: 12
D gene: TRBD2
CDR3 protein: ASSHGTSGNEQF

J gene: TRBJ2-1
V gene: TRBV6-1
CDR3 length: 13
D gene: TRBD2
CDR3 protein: ASRQGLGDNNEQF

J gene: TRBJ2-1
V gene: TRBV20-1
CDR3 length: 16
D gene: -
CDR3 protein: SARPPGGHPSSYNEQF

J gene: TRBJ2-1
V gene: TRBV9
CDR3 length: 13
D gene: -
CDR3 protein: ASSVSFAGYNEQF

J gene: TRBJ1-1
V gene: TRBV7-3
CDR3 length: 11
D gene: TRBD1
CDR3 protein: ASSLDRGGVAF

J gene: TRBJ1-5
V gene: TRBV2
CDR3 length: 10
D gene: -
CDR3 protein: ASSGTEGFQH

J gene: TRBJ2-3
V gene: TRBV10-2
CDR3 length: 17
D gene: TRBD2
CDR3 protein: ASSEPQERGGSLSDTQY

J gene: TRBJ2-5
V gene: TRBV14
CDR3 length: 11
D gene: -
CDR3 protein: ASSQGPKETQY

J gene: TRBJ1-2
V gene: TRBV6-1
CDR3 length: 11
D gene: -
CDR3 protein: ASTLRGGGSYT

J gene: TRBJ1-6
V gene: TRBV10-3
CDR3 length: 11
D gene: -
CDR3 protein: AISGQPNSPLH